The 26 T cell receptor beta chains below come from one sample, sequenced in a study of cytomegalovirus exposure and HLA in healthy donors (dated by TCRdb to 2015 to 2018). Receptor amplification or capture employed the immunoSEQ multiplex PCR assay. A mixture of 60 forward primers for TCR Vbeta segments and 13 reverse primers for TCR Jbeta segments was used in the multiplex PCR. As stored in TCRdb, this immuneACCESS dataset retains in-frame rearrangements with V and J assigned. A fraction of the clones does not appear; measured against another copy, unresolved V genes explain less than half of the discrepancy, and the remainder lacks a known reason. In all, the sample holds some 150,000 clones, and 60% to 80% of those were seen once. Around 3.5% of the sample is held by the ten biggest clonotypes. The sequenced sample was PBMCs. These receptors were taken from a man aged 25-45 years in good health and CMV-seropositive.

The genes are TRBV19 and TRBJ2-7; 12 positions agree with TRBD2. With V trimmed by 3 bases and J by 2 bases, 2 bases remained unmatched. Germline lookup yields CDR1 LNHDA and CDR2 SQIVND (reference sequence). The CDR3 length is 15 residues. CDR3 coding DNA: TGTGCCAGTAGTATGACTAGCGGGGGCCCCTACGAGCAGTACTTC. Residues: CASSMTSGGPYEQYF. Full variable domain (outside the CDR3, taken from reference TRBV19 and TRBJ2-7): DGGITQSPKYLFRKEGQNVTLSCEQNLNHDAMYWYRQDPGQGLRLIYYSQIVNDFQKGDIAEGYSVSREKKESFPLTVTSAQKNPTAFYLCASSMTSGGPYEQYFGPGTRLTVT.

The chain recombines TRBV28 with TRBJ1-5; 12 bases are a match to TRBD1. Losses at the gene ends were 7 bases for V and 6 bases for J; bases not matched to a gene: 10. The CDR3 spans 16 residues. Looked up from germline, CDR1 is MDHEN and CDR2 is SYDVKM. CDR3 nucleotide sequence: TGTGCCAGCAAACCGGGACAGGGGGCTTGGGGTCAGCCCCAGCATTTT. It specifies CASKPGQGAWGQPQHF.

The chain carries TRBV28 and TRBJ2-7, with 7 bases that match TRBD1. Germline V gene data show CDR1 as MDHEN and CDR2 as SYDVKM. The ends lost 6 bases at V and 0 bases at J; junction bases unmatched: 14. The CDR3 sequence is 17 residues long. CDR3 residues: CASSLQDRRLYSYEQYF. DNA of the CDR3: TGTGCCAGCAGCCTCCAGGACAGGCGACTATACTCCTACGAGCAGTACTTC.

This clone has more than one count but fewer than ten. The chain recombines TRBV30 with TRBJ1-5, with D hard to call. The V gene lost 3 bases and the J gene lost 4 bases, with 10 bases spanning the gap. The CDR3 covers 13 residues. The germline V gene has CDR1 GTSNPN and CDR2 SVGIG (reference sequence). CDR3 DNA: TGTGCCTGGAGCCTGGGCCCGAATCAGCCCCAGCATTTT. This encodes CAWSLGPNQPQHF.

This chain joins TRBV9 and TRBJ2-7; 8 positions agree with TRBD1. CDR1 SGDLS and CDR2 YYNGEE come from the germline V gene. The CDR3 contains 15 residues. After removal of 2 bases from V and 5 bases from J, the junction contained 9 bases not matched to a gene. The CDR3 spells CASSVQGATGDEQYF. The CDR3 coding sequence is TGTGCCAGCAGCGTCCAGGGGGCCACGGGGGACGAGCAGTACTTC. The full variable domain, with the rest looked up from reference TRBV9 and TRBJ2-7, is DSGVTQTPKHLITATGQRVTLRCSPRSGDLSVYWYQQSLDQGLQFLIQYYNGEERAKGNILERFSAQQFPDLHSELNLSSLELGDSALYFCASSVQGATGDEQYFGPGTRLTVT.

This clone was seen a handful of times. V gene TRBV7-9 combines with J gene TRBJ2-3, with TRBD2 matching over 11 bases. V shed 1 base and J 1 base; nucleotides not matched to a gene: 4. CDR3 length: 17 amino acids. The germline CDR1 and CDR2 sequences are SEHNR and FQNEAQ (reference sequence). Here the CDR3 DNA reads TGTGCCAGCAGCTTAGGGGGACTAGCGGCTGGCACAGATACGCAGTATTTT. Amino acids: CASSLGGLAAGTDTQYF.

The chain carries TRBV6-5 and TRBJ2-1; tentatively, D is TRBD1 (6 bases). In germline, CDR1 is MNHEY, CDR2 SVGAGI. CDR3 length: 14 amino acids. V shed 4 bases and J shed 2 bases, with 9 bases lying between them. CDR3 sequence reads: CASSLTGPYNEQFF. In nucleotides, the CDR3 is TGTGCCAGCAGTTTGACAGGTCCCTACAATGAGCAGTTCTTC.

The V call is TRBV5-1, the J call TRBJ2-7; D is possibly TRBD2 (7 bases). V lost 2 bases and J lost 5, with 14 bases in between. Germline CDR1 reads SGHRS; CDR2 reads YFSETQ. The CDR3 runs 14 residues. The chain's CDR3 is CASSFEGGGNEQYF. The CDR3 DNA follows: TGCGCCAGCAGCTTTGAAGGGGGAGGGAACGAGCAGTACTTC.

This chain uses TRBV29-1 with TRBJ1-1; possibly TRBD1 for D (6 bases). Germline CDR1 reads SQVTM; CDR2 reads ANQGSEA. This CDR3 is built from 15 residues. V lost 3 bases and J lost 1, with 15 bases in between. CDR3 residues: CSVEGGAGANTEAFF. Written as DNA, the CDR3 is TGCAGCGTTGAGGGGGGGGCAGGGGCGAACACTGAAGCTTTCTTT.

About this clone itself: Other DNA sequences of this sample code for an identical CDR3. V and J are TRBV9 and TRBJ2-3; TRBD2 might be the D (6 bases). The germline V gene has CDR1 SGDLS and CDR2 YYNGEE. The ends were cut back, 0 bases at V and 1 base at J, with 12 bases in the middle. This CDR3 region has 16 residues. The CDR3 reads CASSVAWGGGTDTQYF. CDR3 nucleotide sequence: TGTGCCAGCAGCGTAGCTTGGGGAGGCGGCACAGATACGCAGTATTTT. The full variable domain, its missing parts supplied by reference TRBV9 and TRBJ2-3, is DSGVTQTPKHLITATGQRVTLRCSPRSGDLSVYWYQQSLDQGLQFLIQYYNGEERAKGNILERFSAQQFPDLHSELNLSSLELGDSALYFCASSVAWGGGTDTQYFGPGTRLTVL.

The rearrangement links TRBV5-1 to TRBJ2-1; a weak D match, TRBD1 (6 bases). Between the trimmed V and J ends, which lost 4 bases and 8 bases, there was a span of 25 bases. The CDR3 totals 17 residues. CDR1 SGHRS and CDR2 YFSETQ come from the germline V gene. CDR3 in DNA: TGCGCCAGCAGCCCCCCAGGGGACCCCACACGGTCCGATGAGCAGTTCTTC. It encodes CASSPPGDPTRSDEQFF.

The chain uses TRBV29-1 and TRBJ1-6; 7 bases line up with TRBD1. V dropped 2 bases and J dropped 7; count of bases not matched to a gene: 2. The CDR3 covers 13 residues. In germline, CDR1 is SQVTM, CDR2 ANQGSEA. CDR3 in amino acids: CSVETGANSPLHF. The CDR3 coding sequence is TGCAGCGTTGAAACAGGGGCCAATTCACCCCTCCACTTT.

The chain combines TRBV30 with TRBJ1-5; D call uncertain. From germline, CDR1 is GTSNPN and CDR2 SVGIG (reference sequence). The CDR3 consists of 13 residues. V was pared by 1 base and J by 7 bases, with 11 bases between. The CDR3: CAWSAVFTQPQHF. CDR3 coding DNA: TGTGCCTGGAGTGCGGTCTTTACGCAGCCCCAGCATTTT.

The rearrangement links TRBV21-1 to TRBJ2-7; TRBD1, as called in the table, went unchecked against the DNA. TRBV21-1 is marked as a pseudogene. The CDR3 runs to 16 residues. The CDR3 DNA follows: TGTGCCAGCAGCCCAGTCCTTCGGGACAGGGCCTACGAGCAGTACTTC. It specifies CASSPVLRDRAYEQYF.

V is TRBV6-1 and J is TRBJ2-1, with 8 bases lining up with TRBD1. Germline V CDR1 and CDR2: MNHNS, SASEGT. Trimming took 4 bases from V and 8 from J; bases not matched to a gene: 10. There are 15 residues in the CDR3. CDR3 region: CASSGRDRLIDEQFF. The CDR3 DNA is TGTGCCAGCAGTGGCCGGGACAGGCTAATCGATGAGCAGTTCTTC.

The chain recombines TRBV2 with TRBJ1-4; 9 bases match TRBD1. CDR3 length: 13 amino acids. Trimming at V came to 7 bases and at J to 8 bases, leaving 5 bases not matched to a gene. In germline, CDR1 is SNHLY, CDR2 FYNNEI. The CDR3 sequence is CASMGQGLEKLFF. The CDR3 DNA sequence: TGTGCCAGCATGGGACAGGGCCTCGAAAAACTGTTTTTT.

The rearrangement links TRBV4-2 to TRBJ2-1; no clear D. The V end lost 1 base, the J end lost 9 bases, and 16 bases lay between the germline ends. Germline CDR1 is LGHNA and CDR2 is YNFKEQ. The CDR3 is 15 amino acids. CDR3 in amino acids: CASSQVSGLVSEQFF. DNA of the CDR3: TGTGCCAGCAGCCAAGTATCGGGTTTAGTTTCTGAGCAGTTCTTC.

This clone has just a few counts. This chain uses TRBV4-3 with TRBJ2-2; TRBD2 matches 9 bases. The ends lost 0 bases at V and 1 base at J; junction bases unmatched: 3. CDR1 and CDR2 from the germline V gene are LGHNA and YSLEER. The CDR3 contains 17 residues. CDR3 sequence (DNA): TGCGCCAGCAGCCAAGATGGAGCGGGGGGGAACACCGGGGAGCTGTTTTTT. Translated, it gives CASSQDGAGGNTGELFF.

This CDR3 is CASSYSLREYQETQYF. CDR3 DNA sequence: TGTGCCAGCAGTTACTCCTTAAGGGAGTACCAAGAGACCCAGTACTTC. The gene calls are TRBV6-5 and TRBJ2-5; TRBD2 might be the D (5 bases). CDR1 MNHEY and CDR2 SVGAGI come from the germline V gene. The V end lost 0 bases, the J end lost 0 bases, and 11 bases lay between the germline ends. This CDR3 is 16 amino acids long.

The V call is TRBV6-5, the J call TRBJ1-1; unclear D gene. CDR1 is MNHEY, CDR2 SVGAGI, per germline. V lost 5 bases and J lost 4, with 14 bases in between. The CDR3 runs to 14 residues. CDR3 in amino acids: CASSGREGSTEAFF. The CDR3 DNA reads TGTGCCAGCAGTGGACGGGAGGGAAGCACTGAAGCTTTCTTT.

The rearrangement uses TRBV4-1 and TRBJ2-7, with TRBD2 matching over 7 bases. The V gene's germline CDR1 is MGHRA and CDR2 YSYEKL. The CDR3 is 15 amino acids. The V and J ends lost 4 bases and 2 bases, in that order; junction bases with no gene match: 8. The CDR3 bases are TGCGCCAGCAGCCCTCTGGACGGGGGGACCTACGAGCAGTACTTC. This encodes CASSPLDGGTYEQYF.

The V call is TRBV5-1, the J call TRBJ1-2, with 11 bases matching TRBD1. The CDR3 spans 16 residues. Germline assignment: CDR1 SGHRS and CDR2 YFSETQ. V trimming: 4 bases; J trimming: 6 bases; junction bases outside the gene matches: 11. In DNA form, the CDR3 reads TGCGCCAGCAGCCTGGGACAGGGGGTGGATGGTCATGGCTACACCTTC. Its protein is CASSLGQGVDGHGYTF.

The J gene is TRBJ2-7, the V gene TRBV6-1; a possible D gene is TRBD1 (5 bases). The CDR3 is 13 residues long. V shed 5 bases and J shed 0 bases, with 8 bases lying between them. The V gene's germline CDR1 is MNHNS and CDR2 SASEGT. CDR3 bases: TGTGCCAGCAGTCGTACAGGCTCCTACGAGCAGTACTTC. Amino acids: CASSRTGSYEQYF.

Remarks on this clone: At the DNA level, this CDR3 is encoded by other sequences in the same sample as well. The chain links TRBV5-4 to TRBJ2-5; D is ambiguous. The CDR3 is 13 amino acids. The ends were cut back, 0 bases at V and 3 bases at J, with 6 bases in the middle. Germline V gene data show CDR1 as SGHNT and CDR2 as YYREEE (reference sequence). CDR3 region: CASSLAGKETQYF. The CDR3 nucleotides are TGTGCCAGCAGCTTGGCAGGAAAAGAGACCCAGTACTTC.

The chain links TRBV2 to TRBJ2-7; 12 nucleotides match TRBD1. Germline V CDR1 and CDR2: SNHLY, FYNNEI. The CDR3 runs 17 residues. V lost 0 bases to trimming and J lost 7 bases; unmatched junction nucleotides: 10. The CDR3 here is CASSEAGRDRGRWEQYF. The CDR3 nucleotides are TGTGCCAGCAGTGAAGCGGGCCGGGACAGGGGGCGTTGGGAGCAGTACTTC.

Only one count was recorded for this clone. J is TRBJ1-3 and V is TRBV11-2, with TRBD1 identical over 10 bases. Per germline, CDR1 SGHAT and CDR2 FQNNGV. V dropped 5 bases and J dropped 8; count of bases not matched to a gene: 3. The CDR3 spans 13 residues. CDR3 loop: CASSQDRGDTIYF. The CDR3 nucleotides read TGTGCCAGCAGCCAGGACAGGGGGGACACCATATATTTT.